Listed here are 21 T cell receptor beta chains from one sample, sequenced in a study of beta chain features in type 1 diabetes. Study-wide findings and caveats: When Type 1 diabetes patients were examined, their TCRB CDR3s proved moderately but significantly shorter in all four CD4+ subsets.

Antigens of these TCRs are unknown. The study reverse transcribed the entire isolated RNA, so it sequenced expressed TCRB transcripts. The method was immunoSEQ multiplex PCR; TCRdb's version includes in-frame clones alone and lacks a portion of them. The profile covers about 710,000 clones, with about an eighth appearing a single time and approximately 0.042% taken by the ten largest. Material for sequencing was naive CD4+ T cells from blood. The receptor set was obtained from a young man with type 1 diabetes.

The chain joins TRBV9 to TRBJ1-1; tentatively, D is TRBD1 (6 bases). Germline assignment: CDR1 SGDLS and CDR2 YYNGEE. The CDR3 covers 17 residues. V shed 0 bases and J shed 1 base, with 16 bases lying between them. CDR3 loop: CASSVGPGGQRNTEAFF. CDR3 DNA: TGTGCCAGCAGCGTAGGGCCGGGAGGACAGCGGAACACTGAAGCTTTCTTT.

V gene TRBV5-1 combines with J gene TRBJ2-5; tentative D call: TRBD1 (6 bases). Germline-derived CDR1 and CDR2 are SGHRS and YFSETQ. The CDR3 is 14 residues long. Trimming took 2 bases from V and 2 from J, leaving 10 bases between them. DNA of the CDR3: TGCGCCAGCAGCTTCGCAGGGGCACAAGAGACCCAGTACTTC. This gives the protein CASSFAGAQETQYF.

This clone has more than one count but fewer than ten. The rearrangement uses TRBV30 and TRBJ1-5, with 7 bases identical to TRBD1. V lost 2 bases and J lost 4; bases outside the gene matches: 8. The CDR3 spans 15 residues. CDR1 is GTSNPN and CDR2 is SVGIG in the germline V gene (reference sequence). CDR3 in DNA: TGTGCCTGGAGTCGACCAGGGGGTGGTAATCAGCCCCAGCATTTT. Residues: CAWSRPGGGNQPQHF.

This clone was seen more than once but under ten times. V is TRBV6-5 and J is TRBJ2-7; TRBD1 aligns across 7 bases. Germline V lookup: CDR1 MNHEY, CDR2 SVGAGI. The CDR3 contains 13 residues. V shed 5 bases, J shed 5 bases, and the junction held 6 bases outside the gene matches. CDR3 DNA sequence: TGTGCCAGCAGTCGGACAGGTGGGGACGAGCAGTACTTC. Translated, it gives CASSRTGGDEQYF.

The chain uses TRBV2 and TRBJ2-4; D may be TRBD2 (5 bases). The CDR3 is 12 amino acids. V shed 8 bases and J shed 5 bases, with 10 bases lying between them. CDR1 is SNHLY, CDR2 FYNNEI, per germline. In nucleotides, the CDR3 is TGTGCCAGCCAGCGGAGACAAAACATTCAGTACTTC. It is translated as CASQRRQNIQYF.

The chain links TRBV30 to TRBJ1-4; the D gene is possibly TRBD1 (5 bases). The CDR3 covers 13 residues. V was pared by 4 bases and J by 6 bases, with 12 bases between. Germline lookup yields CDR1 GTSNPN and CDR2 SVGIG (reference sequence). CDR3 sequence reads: CAWMAGTHEKLFF. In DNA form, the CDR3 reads TGTGCCTGGATGGCCGGGACCCATGAAAAACTGTTTTTT.

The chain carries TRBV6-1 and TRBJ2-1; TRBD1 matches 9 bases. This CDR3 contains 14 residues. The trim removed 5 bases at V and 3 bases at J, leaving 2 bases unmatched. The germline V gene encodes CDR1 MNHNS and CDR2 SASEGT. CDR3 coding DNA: TGTGCCAGCAGTACGGGACAGGGCTACAATGAGCAGTTCTTC. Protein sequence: CASSTGQGYNEQFF.

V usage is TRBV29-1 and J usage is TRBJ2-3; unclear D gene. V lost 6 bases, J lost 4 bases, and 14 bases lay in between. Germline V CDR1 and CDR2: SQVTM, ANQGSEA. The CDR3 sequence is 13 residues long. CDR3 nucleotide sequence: TGCAGCGTGAACCCTGGAGCAGCAGATACGCAGTATTTT. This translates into CSVNPGAADTQYF.

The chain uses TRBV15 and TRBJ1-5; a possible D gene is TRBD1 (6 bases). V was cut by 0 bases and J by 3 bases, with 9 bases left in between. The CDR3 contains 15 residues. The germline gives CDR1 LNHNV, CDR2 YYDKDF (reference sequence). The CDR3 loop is CATSRDAGDNQPQHF. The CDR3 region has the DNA TGTGCCACCAGCAGAGATGCAGGGGACAATCAGCCCCAGCATTTT.

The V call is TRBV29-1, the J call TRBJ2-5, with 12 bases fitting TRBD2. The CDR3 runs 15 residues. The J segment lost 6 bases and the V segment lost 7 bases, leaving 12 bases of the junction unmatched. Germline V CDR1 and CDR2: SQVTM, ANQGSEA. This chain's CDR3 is CSAASGGAGRQTQYF. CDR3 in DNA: TGCAGCGCGGCTAGCGGGGGGGCCGGGCGGCAGACCCAGTACTTC.

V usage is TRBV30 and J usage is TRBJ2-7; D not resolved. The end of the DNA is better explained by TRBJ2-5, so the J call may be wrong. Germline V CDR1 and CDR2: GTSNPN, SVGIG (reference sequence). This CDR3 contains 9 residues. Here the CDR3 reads CGCQETQYF. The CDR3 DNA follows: TGTGGGTGTCAAGAGACCCAGTACTTC.

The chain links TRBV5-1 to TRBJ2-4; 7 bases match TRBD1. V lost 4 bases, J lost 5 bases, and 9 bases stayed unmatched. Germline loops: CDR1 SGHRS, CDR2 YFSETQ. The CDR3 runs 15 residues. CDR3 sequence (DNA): TGCGCCAGCAGCCCCGGGGCCGGGACAGAAAACATTCAGTACTTC. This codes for CASSPGAGTENIQYF.

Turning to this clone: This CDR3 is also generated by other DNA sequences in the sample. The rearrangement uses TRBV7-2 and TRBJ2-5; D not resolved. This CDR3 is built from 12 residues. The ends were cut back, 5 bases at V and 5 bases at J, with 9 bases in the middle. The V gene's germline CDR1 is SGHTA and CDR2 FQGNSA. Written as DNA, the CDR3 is TGTGCCAGCAGCCTATCTCGGGAGACCCAGTACTTC. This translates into CASSLSRETQYF.

This chain's CDR3 is CASSPAGPTDTQYF. CDR3 nucleotides: TGTGCCAGCAGCCCGGCGGGACCCACAGATACGCAGTATTTT. The gene calls are TRBV14 and TRBJ2-3; D may be TRBD2 (6 bases). V gave up 4 bases and J gave up 2 bases, with 10 bases separating them. The CDR3 extends over 14 amino acids. The germline V gene has CDR1 SGHDN and CDR2 FVKESK.

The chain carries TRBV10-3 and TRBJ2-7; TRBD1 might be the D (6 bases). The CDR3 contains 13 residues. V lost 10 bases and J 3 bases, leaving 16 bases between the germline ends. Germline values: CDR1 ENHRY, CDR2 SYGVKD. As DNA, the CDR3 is TGTGCCAGCAGAACGGGACACCACTACGAGCAGTACTTC. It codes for CASRTGHHYEQYF.

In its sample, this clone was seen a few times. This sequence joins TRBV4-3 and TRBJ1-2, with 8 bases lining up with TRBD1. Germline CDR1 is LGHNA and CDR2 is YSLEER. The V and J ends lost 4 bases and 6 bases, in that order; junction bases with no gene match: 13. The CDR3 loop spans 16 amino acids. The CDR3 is CASSPHPGQGGDGYTF. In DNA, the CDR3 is TGCGCCAGCAGCCCCCACCCTGGACAGGGAGGGGATGGCTACACCTTC.

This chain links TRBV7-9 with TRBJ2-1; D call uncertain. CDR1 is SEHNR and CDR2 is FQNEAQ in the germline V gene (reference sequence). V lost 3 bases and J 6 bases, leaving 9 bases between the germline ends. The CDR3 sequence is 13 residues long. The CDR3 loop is CASSLSPLNEQFF. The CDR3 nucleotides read TGTGCCAGCAGCTTGTCACCCCTCAATGAGCAGTTCTTC. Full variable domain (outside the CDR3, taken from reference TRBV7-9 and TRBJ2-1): DTGVSQNPRHKITKRGQNVTFRCDPISEHNRLYWYRQTLGQGPEFLTYFQNEAQLEKSRLLSDRFSAERPKGSFSTLEIQRTEQGDSAMYLCASSLSPLNEQFFGPGTRLTVL.

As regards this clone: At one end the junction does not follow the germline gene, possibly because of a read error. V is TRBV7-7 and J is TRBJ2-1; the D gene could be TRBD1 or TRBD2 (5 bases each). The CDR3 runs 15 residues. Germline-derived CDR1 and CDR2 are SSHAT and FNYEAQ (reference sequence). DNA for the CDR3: TGTGCTAGCAGCTCGACAGCGGAACATTACAATGAGCAGTTCTTC. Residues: CASSSTAEHYNEQFF.

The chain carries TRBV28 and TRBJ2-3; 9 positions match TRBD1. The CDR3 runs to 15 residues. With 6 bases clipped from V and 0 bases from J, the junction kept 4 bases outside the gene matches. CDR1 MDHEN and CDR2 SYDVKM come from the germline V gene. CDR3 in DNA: TGTGCCAGCAGATCGGACAGGGGCAGCACAGATACGCAGTATTTT. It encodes CASRSDRGSTDTQYF.

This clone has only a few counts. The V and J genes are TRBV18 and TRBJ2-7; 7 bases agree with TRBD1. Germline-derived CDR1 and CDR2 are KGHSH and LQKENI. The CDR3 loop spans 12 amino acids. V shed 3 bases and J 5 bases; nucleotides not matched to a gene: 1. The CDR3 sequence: CASSPTGDEQYF. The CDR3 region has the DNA TGTGCCAGCTCACCTACAGGGGACGAGCAGTACTTC.

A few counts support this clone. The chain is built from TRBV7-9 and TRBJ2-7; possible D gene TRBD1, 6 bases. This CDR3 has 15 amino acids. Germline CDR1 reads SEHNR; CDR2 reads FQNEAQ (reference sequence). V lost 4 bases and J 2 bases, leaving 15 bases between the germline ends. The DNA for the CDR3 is TGTGCCAGCAGCTCCCGCCGGGACAAGCCCTACGAGCAGTACTTC. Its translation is CASSSRRDKPYEQYF.